Presented here are 10 T cell receptor beta chains from one specimen sequenced in a study of shared clonotypes between healthy human individuals. Naive CD8 isolation took CD45RO-negative cells positively selected for CCR7 and excluded terminally differentiated effector memory CD45RA+ cells. TCRdb's table, derived via immunoSEQ multiplex PCR, lists solely in-frame clones and lacks some. The data contain fewer than 850,000 clones, about 97% of them singletons. The sequenced material came from naive CD8+ T cells sorted from blood. The source of these receptors is a man aged 30-40 years in good health.

The V and J genes are TRBV28 and TRBJ2-1; D gene uncertain. CDR1 is MDHEN and CDR2 is SYDVKM in the germline V gene. The ends were cut back, 3 bases at V and 5 bases at J, with 8 bases in the middle. The CDR3 totals 13 residues. In DNA form, the CDR3 reads TGTGCCAGCAGTTTCCCCCACAACAATGAGCAGTTCTTC. Translation gives CASSFPHNNEQFF.

V and J are TRBV14 and TRBJ2-3, with D uncertain. Per germline, CDR1 SGHDN and CDR2 FVKESK. The CDR3 extends over 13 amino acids. V shed 10 bases and J shed 4 bases, with 15 bases lying between them. The CDR3: CATKDPGSDTQYF. The CDR3 DNA reads TGTGCCACCAAAGACCCCGGGTCAGATACGCAGTATTTT.

The V call is TRBV7-8, the J call TRBJ1-1, with 7 nucleotides matching TRBD1. V shed 5 bases and J 6 bases; nucleotides not matched to a gene: 9. The CDR3 totals 14 residues. Germline assignment: CDR1 SGHVS and CDR2 FQNEAQ. The CDR3 protein is CASSPRGTVSEAFF. The CDR3 coding sequence is TGTGCCAGCAGCCCTCGGGGGACAGTCTCTGAAGCTTTCTTT.

This sequence joins TRBV7-9 and TRBJ2-1; 7 bases are shared with TRBD1. V lost 6 bases and J lost 15; bases outside the gene matches: 14. In germline, CDR1 is SEHNR, CDR2 FQNEAQ (reference sequence). The CDR3 contains 13 residues. Written as DNA, the CDR3 is TGTGCCAGCAGACAAGGACAGGATGGTATCCGGTTCTTC. It is translated as CASRQGQDGIRFF.

The chain combines TRBV9 with TRBJ2-7; tentative D call: TRBD2 (6 bases). The germline V and J ends were trimmed by 0 bases and 6 bases, with 13 bases remaining between them. The CDR3 contains 14 residues. Germline lookup yields CDR1 SGDLS and CDR2 YYNGEE. In DNA form, the CDR3 reads TGTGCCAGCAGCGTAGAACTAGCAGCCGTCGAGCAGTACTTC. Amino acid sequence: CASSVELAAVEQYF.

This chain connects TRBV11-3 to TRBJ2-7; TRBD1 or TRBD2 may be the D gene (5 bases each). Trimming removed 5 bases from V and 3 bases from J, with 11 bases in between. The CDR3 is made up of 13 amino acids. Germline V lookup: CDR1 SGHNT, CDR2 YENEEA. As DNA, the CDR3 is TGTGCCAGCAGCCAGGGACCTCTCTACGAGCAGTACTTC. Protein: CASSQGPLYEQYF.

This sequence joins TRBV5-6 and TRBJ2-7, with TRBD2 matching 10 bases. CDR3 length: 17 residues. CDR1 and CDR2 from the germline V gene are SGHDT and YYEEEE. V was clipped by 2 bases and J by 6 bases; unmatched bases: 14. In DNA form, the CDR3 reads TGTGCCAGCAGCTTACAACTAAGCGGGAGGGCCAGGTTCGAGCAGTACTTC. Amino acid sequence: CASSLQLSGRARFEQYF.

The chain carries TRBV9 and TRBJ1-1, with D perhaps TRBD1 (5 bases). This CDR3 contains 15 residues. CDR1 and CDR2 (germline): SGDLS, YYNGEE. V gave up 0 bases and J gave up 0 bases, with 9 bases separating them. This CDR3 is CASSVGGTLNTEAFF. The CDR3 nucleotides are TGTGCCAGCAGCGTAGGCGGGACTCTGAACACTGAAGCTTTCTTT.

The V and J genes are TRBV7-3 and TRBJ2-2; D unresolved. Germline V CDR1 and CDR2: SGHTA, FQGTGA. This CDR3 comprises 12 residues. Trimming pared 5 bases from V and 6 bases from J, leaving 7 bases between. This chain's CDR3 is CASSQTSGELFF. The DNA for the CDR3 is TGTGCCAGCAGCCAAACCTCCGGGGAGCTGTTTTTT.

Only one count was recorded for this clone. The chain has TRBV27 and TRBJ1-1; D might be TRBD1 (5 bases). Germline lookup yields CDR1 MNHEY and CDR2 SMNVEV (reference sequence). V lost 7 bases, J lost 2 bases, and 20 bases lay in between. This CDR3 contains 16 residues. This chain's CDR3 is CASIPGPKKPNTEAFF. The DNA of the CDR3 is TGTGCCAGCATTCCAGGGCCGAAGAAACCTAACACTGAAGCTTTCTTT.